This T cell receptor (beta chain) was identified during a study of cytomegalovirus exposure and HLA in healthy donors. Study information: The early release's HLA-typed donors yielded approximately 82 million unique TCRs.

Germline CDR1 and CDR2: LNHDA and SQIVND (reference sequence). There are 13 residues in the CDR3. Whole-study findings and limits: A classifier reportedly called cytomegalovirus status with high sensitivity and specificity. An analysis done earlier found most TCR beta V segments productive about 87% or about 30% of the time. Cytomegalovirus association was listed for about 160 TCR beta chains.

Notes on this clone: Its antigen is not identified. Sequence at one end of the junction differs from germline and may be a read error.

The PCR contained 60 Vbeta and 13 Jbeta primers. Assay: immunoSEQ multiplex PCR; the TCRdb copy retains only in-frame clones and omits some. The data contain around 88,000 clones, roughly 80% of them singletons. This TCR was sampled from a man aged 45-65 years in good health and CMV-seropositive. The gene calls are TRBV19 and TRBJ1-5, with D tentatively TRBD1 (5 bases). Sequenced input: PBMCs. The CDR3 nucleotides are TGTGCCAGTAGTACAGTCACAGGCCAGCCCCAGAATTTT. Translated: CASSTVTGQPQNF.